This TCR beta chain was recorded in a study of molecular identifiers for immune sequencing clone quantification. This clonotype was recorded many times. TCRdb recomputed calls from the PCR reads with MiXCR, one row per CDR3 protein. The sample comprises about 640,000 distinct CDR3 sequences, nearly 20% of which are singletons, and roughly 0.83% rests with the top ten. Naive CD8 T cells underwent sorting with the CD8+CD4-CCR7+CD45RA+ definition. The CDR3 has 13 residues. Germline-derived CDR1 and CDR2 are MNHEY and SVGAGI. With 2 bases removed from V and 1 base from J, the gap between germline ends came to 5 bases.

This receptor was identified in a human donor in good health. Some libraries in this study had Jurkat cell RNA spiked in. The sequencing sample was made of naive CD8+ T cells from blood, with Jurkat cell RNA spiked in. Subset meaning: FACS-sorted CD8+CD4-CCR7+CD45RA+ naive T cells. This chain links TRBV6-5 with TRBJ1-1; D remains ambiguous. The CDR3 DNA sequence: TGTGCCAGCAGTTACGTCCAGAACACTGAAGCTTTCTTT. It specifies CASSYVQNTEAFF.